This T cell receptor (beta chain) was recovered during a study of vaccination effects on CD4 cells after COVID-19. Study-level points and caveats: Whether induced by infection or by vaccine, clones showed marked clonal contraction late after vaccination.

Antigen-specific CD4+ T cell clonotypes were called by their expansion after viral peptide-pool culture in ViraFEST. Between days 10 and 11 of culture, CD4+ T cells were separated out. Infection with SARS-CoV-2 occurred in the person between March and December 2020, and PCR confirmed it. PBMC cultures contained about 2 million cells per well, 9 to 10 IU/ml IL-2 and roughly 9.5 ug/ml peptides. The germline V gene encodes CDR1 MNHEY and CDR2 SVGAGI. The V gene lost 5 bases and the J gene lost 1 base, with 14 bases spanning the gap. This CDR3 has 15 residues. Sequenced by immunoSEQ multiplex PCR; TCRdb stores in-frame clones only, minus some. The sample lists 22,000 or so clones, 70% to 85% occurring once. As for this clone: Its target is not known.

The receptor was derived from a human donor who had a prior SARS-CoV-2 infection. This specimen was CD4+ T cells from PBMCs cultured with a peptide pool, taken before COVID-19 vaccination. The genes are TRBV6-5 and TRBJ1-1, with TRBD1 as a possible D gene (6 bases). CDR3 amino acids: CASSLTRTANTEAFF. In nucleotides, the CDR3 is TGTGCCAGCAGTCTTACTAGGACAGCGAACACTGAAGCTTTCTTT.